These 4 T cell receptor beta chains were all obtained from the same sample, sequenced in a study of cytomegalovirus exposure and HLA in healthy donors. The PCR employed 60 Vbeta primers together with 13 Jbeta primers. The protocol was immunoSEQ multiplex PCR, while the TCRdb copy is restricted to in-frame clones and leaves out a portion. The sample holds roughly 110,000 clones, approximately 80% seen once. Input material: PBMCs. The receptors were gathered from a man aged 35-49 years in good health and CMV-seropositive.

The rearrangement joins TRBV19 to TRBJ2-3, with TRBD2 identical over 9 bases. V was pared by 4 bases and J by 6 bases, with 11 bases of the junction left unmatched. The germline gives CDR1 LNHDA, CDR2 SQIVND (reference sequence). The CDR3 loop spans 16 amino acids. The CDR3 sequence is CASSSGGAFMVDTQYF. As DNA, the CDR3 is TGTGCCAGTAGTAGCGGGGGGGCTTTTATGGTTGATACGCAGTATTTT.

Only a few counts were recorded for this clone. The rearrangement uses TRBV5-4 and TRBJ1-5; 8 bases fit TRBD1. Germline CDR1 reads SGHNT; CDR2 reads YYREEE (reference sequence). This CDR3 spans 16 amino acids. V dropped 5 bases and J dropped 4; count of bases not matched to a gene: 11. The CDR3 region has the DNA TGTGCCAGCAGTCTTAGTTGGACAGGGTTAAATCAGCCCCAGCATTTT. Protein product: CASSLSWTGLNQPQHF.

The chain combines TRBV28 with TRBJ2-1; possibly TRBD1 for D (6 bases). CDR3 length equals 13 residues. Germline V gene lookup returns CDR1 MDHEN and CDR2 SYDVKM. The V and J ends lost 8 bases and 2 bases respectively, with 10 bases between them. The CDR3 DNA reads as TGTGCCAGCTTGGACAGCACCTACAATGAGCAGTTCTTC. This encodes CASLDSTYNEQFF.

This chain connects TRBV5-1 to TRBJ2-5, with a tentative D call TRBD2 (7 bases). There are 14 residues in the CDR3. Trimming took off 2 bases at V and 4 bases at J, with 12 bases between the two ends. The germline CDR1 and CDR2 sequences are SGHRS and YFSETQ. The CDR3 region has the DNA TGCGCCAGCAGCTTCCGAGGGGGGGTAGAGACCCAGTACTTC. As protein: CASSFRGGVETQYF.